What follows are 2 T cell receptor beta chains derived from one specimen sequenced in a study of CD8+CD57+ T cells in acquired aplastic anemia. Genomic DNA acted as the template from which TCR beta VDJ combination and CDR3 sequence profiling were carried out. Each CDR3 protein is one row after TCRdb ran MiXCR on the reads. The data hold 150,000 to 200,000 distinct CDR3 sequences, with under 70% observed a single time. Sequencing was carried out using sorted CD4+, CD8+, or CD8+CD57+ T cells (not recorded which) from PBMCs. All receptors come from a human donor with severe aplastic anemia or a healthy control (not recorded which).

Turning to this clonotype: The germline gene is not matched at one end of the junction; a read error may be the cause. J is TRBJ2-7 and V is TRBV7-3, with a tentative D call TRBD2 (5 bases). Germline loops: CDR1 SGHTA, CDR2 FQGTGA. The CDR3 has 15 amino acids. The CDR3 bases are TGCGCCAGCAGCCCAGAGGGCAGCAGCTCCTACGAGCAGTACTTC. Translation: CASSPEGSSSYEQYF.

The chain recombines TRBV7-8 with TRBJ2-2, with D uncertain. V lost 3 bases to trimming and J lost 3 bases, with 8 bases between them. Germline V CDR1 and CDR2: SGHVS, FQNEAQ. The CDR3 length is 14 residues. CDR3 DNA sequence: TGTGCCAGCAGCTTGGCCGGCCACACCGGGGAGCTGTTTTTT. The encoded protein is CASSLAGHTGELFF.